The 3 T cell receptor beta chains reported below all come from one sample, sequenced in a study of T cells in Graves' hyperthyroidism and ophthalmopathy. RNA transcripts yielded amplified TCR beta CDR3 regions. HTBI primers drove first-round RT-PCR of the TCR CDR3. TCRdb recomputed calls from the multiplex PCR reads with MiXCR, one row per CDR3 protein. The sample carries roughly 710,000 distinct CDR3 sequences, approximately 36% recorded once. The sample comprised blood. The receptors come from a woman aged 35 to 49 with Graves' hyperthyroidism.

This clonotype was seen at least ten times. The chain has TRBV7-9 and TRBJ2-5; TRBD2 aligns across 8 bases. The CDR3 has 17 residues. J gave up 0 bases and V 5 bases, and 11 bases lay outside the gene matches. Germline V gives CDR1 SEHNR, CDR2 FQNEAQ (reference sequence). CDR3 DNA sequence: TGTGCCAGCAGCCAACGCAGCGGGAGACCTTACCAAGAGACCCAGTACTTC. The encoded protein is CASSQRSGRPYQETQYF.

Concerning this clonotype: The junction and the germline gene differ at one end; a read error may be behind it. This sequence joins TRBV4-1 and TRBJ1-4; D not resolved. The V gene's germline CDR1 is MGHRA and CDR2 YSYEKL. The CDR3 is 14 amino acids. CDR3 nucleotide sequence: TGCGCCAGCGGCCAGTCACGATTAAATGAAAAACTGTTTTTT. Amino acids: CASGQSRLNEKLFF.

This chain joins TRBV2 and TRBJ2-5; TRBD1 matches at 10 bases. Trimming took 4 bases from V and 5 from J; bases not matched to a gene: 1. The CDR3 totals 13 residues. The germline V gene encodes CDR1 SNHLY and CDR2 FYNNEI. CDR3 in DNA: TGTGCCAGCAGTGGACAGGGGGCTGAGACCCAGTACTTC. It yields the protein CASSGQGAETQYF.